The entry that follows covers one T cell receptor beta chain sequence. The V gene's germline CDR1 is SGHTA and CDR2 FQGNSA. This CDR3 has 16 amino acids. V shed 0 bases and J 4 bases; nucleotides not matched to a gene: 8. The sample comes from a study of cytomegalovirus exposure and HLA in healthy donors. This PCR relied on a set of 60 Vbeta primers and 13 Jbeta primers. Repertoires were generated with immunoSEQ multiplex PCR, while TCRdb's copy carries only in-frame clones and drops some. The table shows about 130,000 clones, with around 75% occurring only once. Although they were nominally healthy when sampled, donors likely had unrecorded immune exposures.

The TCR comes from a man in his forties in good health and CMV-seronegative. This chain uses TRBV7-2 with TRBJ2-7; 8 nucleotides agree with TRBD2. What was sequenced was PBMCs. This CDR3 is CASSLAAGTRGYEQYF. The CDR3 region has the DNA TGTGCCAGCAGCTTAGCGGCCGGGACTAGGGGGTACGAGCAGTACTTC.